This T cell receptor (beta chain) is from a study of PD-L1 blockade in urothelial cancer (dated by TCRdb to the late 2010s). Background on the whole study: Every patient began therapy in 2014 and was given atezolizumab 1,200 mg intravenously every 3 weeks. Blood samples were analyzed at two time points: 3 weeks after treatment start (second dose) and 6 weeks after treatment start. Blood samples yielded a median of 141,255 T cells and approximately 83,000 unique TCRs, with median clonality 0.080. The study, an exploratory multi-omic analysis, examined somatic, immune and clinical correlates of response to PD-L1 blockade with atezolizumab in urothelial cancer. Patients had an ECOG performance status of 0 or 1 and had received between 0 and 3 prior chemotherapy regimens. Some 30 patients had pretreatment blood TCR-seq, about 24 had at least one posttreatment blood collection, and about 24 had tumor TCR-seq. Durable clinical benefit was defined as a progression-free survival longer than 6 months, and TCR features were additionally tested against progression-free survival and overall survival. In the same patients, whole exome sequencing and RNA sequencing of pretreatment tumors were performed in addition to TCR sequencing. Fewer than ten patients achieved durable clinical benefit and approximately 20 did not. Twenty-five of 29 patients were identified as males with urothelial cancer of bladder origin, and a prior smoking history was reported by 18 of 29 patients. Pretreatment tumor samples and matched peripheral blood, collected serially before and after atezolizumab treatment, underwent TCR sequencing. The research as a whole found: Patients with durable benefit showed greater expansion of tumor-associated TCR clones in peripheral blood 3 weeks after starting treatment (n = 22, p = 0.022). Improved progression-free and overall survival was found to be associated with pretreatment peripheral blood TCR clonality below the median. Because the sample size was small (n ≈ 29) and many of the analyses were exploratory, the results are meant to be hypothesis-generating.

In regard to this clone: It lacks a known antigen. Per-base quality was not reported, and no clone a single base away is much larger than it.

Between the V and J ends, shortened by 3 bases and 3 bases respectively, the junction contains 11 bases. From the germline V gene, CDR1 is SGHTA and CDR2 is FQGNSA. From cysteine to phenylalanine, the CDR3 is 15 amino acids long. The CDR3 DNA has 45 bases and is translated from base 1. Synthetic TCR analog templates were spiked into each PCR to estimate absolute template abundance from read counts. The immunoSEQ assay was used to amplify TCRbeta CDR3 regions from genomic DNA with bias-controlled V and J gene primers. Rearranged TCRbeta segments were sequenced at approximately 20X coverage. Per the original workflow: Clustering was used to correct sequencing errors, and CDR3s were annotated against IMGT so that V, D and J genes could be assigned. Only productive TCRbeta rearrangements were used in downstream analyses, excluding out-of-frame or stop-codon sequences. Clonality was computed as one minus Shannon entropy normalized by the log of the number of unique productive sequences. Clones differing between time points or between blood and tumor were identified by Fisher's exact test with Benjamini-Hochberg correction at adjusted p below 0.01. The clones in this table, taken by TCRdb from immuneACCESS, are in-frame only. Not every clone is retained; where verified, under half of the shortfall comes from an unresolved V gene, and the cause of the rest is unknown. The DNA gave D and trimming, while V, J and clone size come from that table. Present in this sample are roughly 43,000 clones, roughly 80% of which were seen just once. The ten largest account for under 3% of the sample.

The cohort comprised 25 to 30 patients with locally advanced or metastatic urothelial carcinoma treated at Memorial Sloan Kettering on a trial protocol. Peripheral blood mononuclear cells were collected pretreatment and during treatment, with between 1 and 8 total time points per patient. The Qiagen DNeasy Blood extraction kit was used to purify genomic DNA from total PBMCs and from tumor samples. PBMCs were collected pretreatment and during treatment, and were isolated and stored as previously described. The sample in question was PBMCs, obtained around atezolizumab (anti-PD-L1) treatment. This chain is built from TRBV7-2 and TRBJ1-4, with the D gene not confidently named. This clonotype was obtained from a man between 70 and 80 years old with urothelial cancer. The DNA sequence is TGTGCCAGCAGCTTTGACCCGAGGGCTAATGAAAAACTGTTTTTT. Its protein product is CASSFDPRANEKLFF.